Only a few counts were recorded for the clone carrying this T cell receptor beta chain. The CDR3 length is 16 residues. With 2 bases clipped from V and 3 bases from J, the junction kept 9 bases outside the gene matches. CDR1 and CDR2 from the germline V gene are MNHEY and SVGAGI. The data derive from a study of metastatic and nonmetastatic thyroid tumors. Across the study: Where malignant and benign thyroid patients were concerned, repertoires were compared across blood and tumor or nodule tissue.

No treatment had been given to any patient before thyroid surgery. Authors' processing steps: For papillary thyroid cancer, a distant-metastasis classifier was constructed from CDR3 differences observed across clinicopathological groups. With MiXCR, TCRdb called clones anew from the PCR reads. For this entry, the V and J calls and clone size follow TCRdb and not the study's own pipeline. This table holds 16,000 or so clones, 20% to 25% found once. This receptor was identified in a male donor with papillary thyroid cancer or a benign thyroid nodule (not recorded which). Some clones in this sample may be carry-over from other donors' samples. Source material: tumor tissue. J is TRBJ1-1 and V is TRBV6-5; 7 bases map to TRBD1. The CDR3 reads CASSYATGRLHTEAFF. The DNA for the CDR3 is TGTGCCAGCAGTTACGCGACAGGGCGGCTGCACACTGAAGCTTTCTTT.